These T cell receptor beta chains were read from a single sample in a study of T-cell memory formation after mild COVID-19. TCRdb reanalysed the 5' RACE reads using MiXCR and keeps one entry per CDR3 protein. The repertoire has about 470,000 distinct CDR3 sequences, more than 20% of them found once; the top ten carry under 15%. Sequences were obtained from PBMCs or a T cell subset sorted from them (not recorded which). These receptors came from an adult woman who had mild COVID-19 (a few samples of this study predate the infection). Cell type and time point are not known. Each CDR3 is given with its conserved first and last residue. D genes are given only for firm matches. Size tells how often a clone was seen (once, few, many) or the class of an expanded clone, and some rows leave it out.

clone_size: .; d_call: .; v_call: TRBV27; j_call: TRBJ2-5; cdr3_nt: TGTGCCAGCAGTTTGGGGTGGGGCGTACCTGAGGAGACCCAGTACTTC; cdr3_aa: CASSLGWGVPEETQYF
clone_size: few; d_call: TRBD1; v_call: TRBV9; j_call: TRBJ2-4; cdr3_nt: TGTGCCAGCAGCGTTACAGGGGGGAGTGCCAAAAACATTCAGTACTTC; cdr3_aa: CASSVTGGSAKNIQYF
clone_size: few; d_call: .; v_call: TRBV3-1; j_call: TRBJ1-3; cdr3_nt: TGTGCCAGCAGCCAAACCGGGACCTCTGGAAACACCATATATTTT; cdr3_aa: CASSQTGTSGNTIYF
clone_size: .; d_call: .; v_call: TRBV28; j_call: TRBJ2-1; cdr3_nt: TGTCCCAGCAGTTTACTTCGGACTAACAATGAGCAGTTCTTC; cdr3_aa: CPSSLLRTNNEQFF
clone_size: few; d_call: .; v_call: TRBV5-1; j_call: TRBJ2-2; cdr3_nt: TGCGCCAGCAAAGGGGGAGGACCTAACACCGGGGAGCTGTTTTTT; cdr3_aa: CASKGGGPNTGELFF
clone_size: few; d_call: TRBD1; v_call: TRBV5-1; j_call: TRBJ2-5; cdr3_nt: TGCGCCAGCAGCTCAGGGACAGGGTCGGAGACCCAGTACTTC; cdr3_aa: CASSSGTGSETQYF
clone_size: .; d_call: TRBD2; v_call: TRBV12-3/TRBV12-4; j_call: TRBJ2-1; cdr3_nt: TGTGCCAGCAGTCGAGCGGGAGGGAAGAATGAGCAGTTCTTC; cdr3_aa: CASSRAGGKNEQFF
clone_size: .; d_call: TRBD1; v_call: TRBV6-5; j_call: TRBJ2-7; cdr3_nt: TGTGCCAGCAGTTGGGACAGAACCTACGAGCAGTACTTC; cdr3_aa: CASSWDRTYEQYF
clone_size: .; d_call: .; v_call: TRBV4-3; j_call: TRBJ2-7; cdr3_nt: TGCGCCAGCAGCCAAGATCTTCCTAGCTCCTACGAGCAGTACTTC; cdr3_aa: CASSQDLPSSYEQYF
clone_size: .; d_call: TRBD1; v_call: TRBV7-2; j_call: TRBJ2-7; cdr3_nt: TGTGCCAGCAGCCTAAGCCGGGACAGGGGTCTGAACGAGCAGTACTTC; cdr3_aa: CASSLSRDRGLNEQYF
clone_size: few; d_call: .; v_call: TRBV4-3; j_call: TRBJ1-1; cdr3_nt: TGCGCCAGCAGCCAAGATTGGGGCAGCCTGGGAGCTTTCTTT; cdr3_aa: CASSQDWGSLGAFF
clone_size: few; d_call: .; v_call: TRBV18; j_call: TRBJ2-7; cdr3_nt: TGTGCCAGCTCACAGTACAGGTCCAGCGAGCAGTACTTC; cdr3_aa: CASSQYRSSEQYF
clone_size: few; d_call: .; v_call: TRBV5-1; j_call: TRBJ2-1; cdr3_nt: TGCGCCAGCAGCTTTCAGGGGTATTCCTACAATGAGCAGTTCTTC; cdr3_aa: CASSFQGYSYNEQFF
clone_size: once; d_call: .; v_call: TRBV24-1; j_call: TRBJ2-1; cdr3_nt: TGTGCCGCTGGCCCCACGAGTGACTTCAATGAGCAGTTCTTC; cdr3_aa: CAAGPTSDFNEQFF
clone_size: few; d_call: TRBD1; v_call: TRBV12-3/TRBV12-4; j_call: TRBJ1-1; cdr3_nt: TGTGCCAGCAGACGCACAGGGGGCCGTATTGAAGCTTTCTTT; cdr3_aa: CASRRTGGRIEAFF
clone_size: few; d_call: .; v_call: TRBV3-1; j_call: TRBJ2-1; cdr3_nt: TGTGCCAGCAGCCAAGAGGAGGGGGCGGGCTACTACAATGAGCAGTTCTTC; cdr3_aa: CASSQEEGAGYYNEQFF
clone_size: few; d_call: TRBD2; v_call: TRBV7-9; j_call: TRBJ2-3; cdr3_nt: TGTGCCAGCAGCTTCGCGGGAGAGCAGTATTTT; cdr3_aa: CASSFAGEQYF
clone_size: few; d_call: .; v_call: TRBV29-1; j_call: TRBJ2-7; cdr3_nt: TGCAGCGTTCAGACAGGTGTCTCCTACGAGCAGTACTTC; cdr3_aa: CSVQTGVSYEQYF
clone_size: few; d_call: TRBD1; v_call: TRBV14; j_call: TRBJ2-1; cdr3_nt: TGTGCCAGCAGCCGGGACAGGGAGACCGATGAGCAGTTCTTC; cdr3_aa: CASSRDRETDEQFF
clone_size: few; d_call: .; v_call: TRBV5-4; j_call: TRBJ2-5; cdr3_nt: TGTGCCAGCAGCTTGCCGGGGGCCCAAGAGACCCAGTACTTC; cdr3_aa: CASSLPGAQETQYF
clone_size: few; d_call: TRBD2; v_call: TRBV6-2/TRBV6-3; j_call: TRBJ2-3; cdr3_nt: TGTGCCAGCAGTTACGCGGGGGGGACTAGCGGGTATGATACGCAGTATTTT; cdr3_aa: CASSYAGGTSGYDTQYF
clone_size: many; d_call: TRBD1; v_call: TRBV20-1; j_call: TRBJ1-6; cdr3_nt: TGCAGTGCTAGAGTTGGGGCATCCACAGGGGACTATAATTCACCCCTCCACTTT; cdr3_aa: CSARVGASTGDYNSPLHF
clone_size: .; d_call: .; v_call: TRBV4-2; j_call: TRBJ1-1; cdr3_nt: TGTGCCAGCAGCCCTCTCCGGACGAGCCCTGAAGCTTTCTTT; cdr3_aa: CASSPLRTSPEAFF
clone_size: .; d_call: .; v_call: TRBV14; j_call: TRBJ2-1; cdr3_nt: TGTGCCAGCAGCCCCCAATCGGCTGAGCAGTTCTTC; cdr3_aa: CASSPQSAEQFF
clone_size: few; d_call: .; v_call: TRBV29-1; j_call: TRBJ2-7; cdr3_nt: TGCAGCGTTTCTATCTCCTACGAGCAGTACTTC; cdr3_aa: CSVSISYEQYF
clone_size: few; d_call: .; v_call: TRBV11-2; j_call: TRBJ2-7; cdr3_nt: TGTGCCAGCAGCTCCCCTGGGGGGCCCTACGAGCAGTACTTC; cdr3_aa: CASSSPGGPYEQYF
clone_size: .; d_call: .; v_call: TRBV6-2/TRBV6-3; j_call: TRBJ1-1; cdr3_nt: TGTGCCAGCAGTCGCAAGACGGTGAACACTGAAGCTTTCTTT; cdr3_aa: CASSRKTVNTEAFF
clone_size: .; d_call: .; v_call: TRBV12-3/TRBV12-4; j_call: TRBJ2-7; cdr3_nt: TGTGCCAGCACCGCAGAGGGGAACTACGAGCAGTACTTC; cdr3_aa: CASTAEGNYEQYF
clone_size: .; d_call: TRBD1; v_call: TRBV2; j_call: TRBJ2-1; cdr3_nt: TGTGCCAGCAGTGAATTTCTGGGACAGGGACGATACAATGAGCAGTTCTTC; cdr3_aa: CASSEFLGQGRYNEQFF
clone_size: .; d_call: .; v_call: TRBV24-1; j_call: TRBJ2-6; cdr3_nt: TGTGCCACCAGTGAGGTCAGTTTCTCTGGGGCCAACGTCCTGACTTTC; cdr3_aa: CATSEVSFSGANVLTF
clone_size: many; d_call: .; v_call: TRBV27; j_call: TRBJ2-2; cdr3_nt: TGTGCCAGCCGGGGATGGGCGATCACCGGGGAGCTGTTTTTT; cdr3_aa: CASRGWAITGELFF
clone_size: .; d_call: .; v_call: TRBV29-1; j_call: TRBJ1-2; cdr3_nt: TGCAGCGATCGGACAGCCTATGGCTACACCTTC; cdr3_aa: CSDRTAYGYTF
clone_size: .; d_call: .; v_call: TRBV18; j_call: TRBJ2-7; cdr3_nt: TGTGCCAGCGCGCAAAAAGGGGGGGCCTACGAGCAGTACTTC; cdr3_aa: CASAQKGGAYEQYF
clone_size: .; d_call: .; v_call: TRBV24-1; j_call: TRBJ1-2; cdr3_nt: TGTGCCACCAGTGATTTGCCGGGATATGGCTACACCTTC; cdr3_aa: CATSDLPGYGYTF
clone_size: .; d_call: .; v_call: TRBV5-1; j_call: TRBJ2-3; cdr3_nt: TGCGCCAGCAGCCCCGGTCGGGGGACCTGGAGCACAGATACGCAGTATTTT; cdr3_aa: CASSPGRGTWSTDTQYF
clone_size: few; d_call: TRBD1; v_call: TRBV9; j_call: TRBJ2-1; cdr3_nt: TGTGCCAGCAGCGTAGGGACAGGGGCCTACAATGAGCAGTTCTTC; cdr3_aa: CASSVGTGAYNEQFF
clone_size: few; d_call: .; v_call: TRBV4-2; j_call: TRBJ2-1; cdr3_nt: TGTGCCAGCACCACGGAGGGGGCGGGGGTTTACAATGAGCAGTTCTTC; cdr3_aa: CASTTEGAGVYNEQFF
clone_size: .; d_call: TRBD2; v_call: TRBV24-1; j_call: TRBJ2-1; cdr3_nt: TGTGCCACCAGCGTTAACGGGGGGGCCTACAATGAGCAGTTCTTC; cdr3_aa: CATSVNGGAYNEQFF
clone_size: .; d_call: .; v_call: TRBV11-2; j_call: TRBJ2-7; cdr3_nt: TGTGCCAGCAGCTGGGATAGCGCAACCTACGAGCAGTACTTC; cdr3_aa: CASSWDSATYEQYF
clone_size: .; d_call: TRBD2; v_call: TRBV11-2; j_call: TRBJ2-1; cdr3_nt: TGTGCCAGCAGCCTCAGAGGGATGGGGACTAGCGGGACCAACAGGGAGCAGTTCTTC; cdr3_aa: CASSLRGMGTSGTNREQFF
clone_size: few; d_call: .; v_call: TRBV27; j_call: TRBJ1-2; cdr3_nt: TGTGCCAGCAGTTCGGCCGGGGGTGGGGGCTACACCTTC; cdr3_aa: CASSSAGGGGYTF
clone_size: .; d_call: .; v_call: TRBV19; j_call: TRBJ2-7; cdr3_nt: TGTGCCAGTAGTATAGCCGGGGCGTCTGGCGAGCAGTACTTC; cdr3_aa: CASSIAGASGEQYF
clone_size: few; d_call: TRBD1; v_call: TRBV29-1; j_call: TRBJ2-1; cdr3_nt: TGCAGCGCTAGGACAGGTCAAATTAACGATGAGCAGTTCTTC; cdr3_aa: CSARTGQINDEQFF
clone_size: few; d_call: TRBD1; v_call: TRBV29-1; j_call: TRBJ1-1; cdr3_nt: TGCAGCGGAGAGGACAGGGGTTCGAACACTGAAGCTTTCTTT; cdr3_aa: CSGEDRGSNTEAFF
clone_size: .; d_call: .; v_call: TRBV12-3/TRBV12-4; j_call: TRBJ1-6; cdr3_nt: TGTGCCAGCAGGACAACAGTAAATTCACCCCTCCACTTT; cdr3_aa: CASRTTVNSPLHF
clone_size: .; d_call: TRBD2; v_call: TRBV11-2; j_call: TRBJ2-7; cdr3_nt: TGTGCCAGCAGCTTGGGGCGGGGGTCTGAGCAGTACTTC; cdr3_aa: CASSLGRGSEQYF
clone_size: .; d_call: .; v_call: TRBV7-6; j_call: TRBJ2-7; cdr3_nt: TGTGCCAGCAGCCCTCGGCATCTCGGGACGGCCTACGAGCAGTACTTC; cdr3_aa: CASSPRHLGTAYEQYF
clone_size: .; d_call: .; v_call: TRBV30; j_call: TRBJ2-1; cdr3_nt: TGTGCCTGGAGTCTCGGAAACAATGAGCAGTTCTTC; cdr3_aa: CAWSLGNNEQFF
clone_size: .; d_call: .; v_call: TRBV12-3/TRBV12-4; j_call: TRBJ2-7; cdr3_nt: TGTGCCAGCAGTGAGACAGAAACCTACGAGCAGTACTTC; cdr3_aa: CASSETETYEQYF
clone_size: .; d_call: .; v_call: TRBV4-1; j_call: TRBJ1-1; cdr3_nt: TGCGCCAGCAGCCCGGGCCCCAGCTCAAACACTGAAGCTTTCTTT; cdr3_aa: CASSPGPSSNTEAFF